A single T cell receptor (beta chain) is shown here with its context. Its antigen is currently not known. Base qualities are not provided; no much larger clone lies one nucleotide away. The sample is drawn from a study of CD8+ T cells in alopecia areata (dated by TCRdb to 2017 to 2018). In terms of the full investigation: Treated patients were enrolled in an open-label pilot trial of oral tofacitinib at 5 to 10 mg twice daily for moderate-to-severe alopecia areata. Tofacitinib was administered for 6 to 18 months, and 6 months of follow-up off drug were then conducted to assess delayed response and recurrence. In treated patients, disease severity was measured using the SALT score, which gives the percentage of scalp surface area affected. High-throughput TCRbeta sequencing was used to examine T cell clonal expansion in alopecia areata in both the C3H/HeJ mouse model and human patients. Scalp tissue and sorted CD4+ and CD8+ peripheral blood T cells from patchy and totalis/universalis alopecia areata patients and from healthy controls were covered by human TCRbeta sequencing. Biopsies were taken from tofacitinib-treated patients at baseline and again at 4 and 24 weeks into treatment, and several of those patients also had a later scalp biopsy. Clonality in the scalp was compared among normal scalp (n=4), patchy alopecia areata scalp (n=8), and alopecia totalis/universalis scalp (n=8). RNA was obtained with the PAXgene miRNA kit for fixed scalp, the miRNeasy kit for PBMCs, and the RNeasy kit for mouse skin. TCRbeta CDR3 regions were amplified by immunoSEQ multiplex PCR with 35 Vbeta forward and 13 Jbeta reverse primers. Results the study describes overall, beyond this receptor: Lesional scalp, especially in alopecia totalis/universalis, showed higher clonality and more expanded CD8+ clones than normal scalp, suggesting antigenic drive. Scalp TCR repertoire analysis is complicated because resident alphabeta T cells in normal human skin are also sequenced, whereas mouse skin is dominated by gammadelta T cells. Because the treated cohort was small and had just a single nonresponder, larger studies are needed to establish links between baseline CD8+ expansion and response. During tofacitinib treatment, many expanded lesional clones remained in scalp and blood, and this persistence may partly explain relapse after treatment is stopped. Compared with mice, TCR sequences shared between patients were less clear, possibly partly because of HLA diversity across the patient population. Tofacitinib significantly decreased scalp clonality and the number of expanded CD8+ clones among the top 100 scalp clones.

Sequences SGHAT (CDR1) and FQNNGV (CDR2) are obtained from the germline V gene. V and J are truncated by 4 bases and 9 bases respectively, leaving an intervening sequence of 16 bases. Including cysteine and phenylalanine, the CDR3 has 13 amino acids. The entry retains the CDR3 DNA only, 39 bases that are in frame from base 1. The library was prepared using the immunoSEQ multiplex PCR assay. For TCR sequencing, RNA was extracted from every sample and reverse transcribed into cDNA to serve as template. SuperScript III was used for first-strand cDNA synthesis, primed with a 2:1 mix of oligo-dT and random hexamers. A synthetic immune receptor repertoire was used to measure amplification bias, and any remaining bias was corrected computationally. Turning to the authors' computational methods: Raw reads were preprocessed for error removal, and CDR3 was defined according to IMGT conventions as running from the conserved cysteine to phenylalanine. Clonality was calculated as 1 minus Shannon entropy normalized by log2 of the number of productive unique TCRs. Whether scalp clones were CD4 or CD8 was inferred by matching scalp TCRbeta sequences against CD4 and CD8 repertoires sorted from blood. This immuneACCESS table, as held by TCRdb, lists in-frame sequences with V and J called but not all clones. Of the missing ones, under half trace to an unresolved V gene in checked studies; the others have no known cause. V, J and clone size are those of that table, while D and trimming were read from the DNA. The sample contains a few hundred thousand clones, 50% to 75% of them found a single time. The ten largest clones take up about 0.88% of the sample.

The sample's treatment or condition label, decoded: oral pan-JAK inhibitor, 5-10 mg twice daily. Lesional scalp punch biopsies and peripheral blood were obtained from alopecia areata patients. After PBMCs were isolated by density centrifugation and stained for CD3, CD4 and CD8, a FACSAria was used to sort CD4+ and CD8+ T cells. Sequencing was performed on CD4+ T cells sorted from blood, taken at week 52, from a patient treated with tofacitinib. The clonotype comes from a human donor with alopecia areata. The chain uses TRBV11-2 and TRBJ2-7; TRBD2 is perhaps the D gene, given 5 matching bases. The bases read TGTGCCAGCAGCTATGGTCGGTTGGGGAGGCAGTACTTC. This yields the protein CASSYGRLGRQYF.